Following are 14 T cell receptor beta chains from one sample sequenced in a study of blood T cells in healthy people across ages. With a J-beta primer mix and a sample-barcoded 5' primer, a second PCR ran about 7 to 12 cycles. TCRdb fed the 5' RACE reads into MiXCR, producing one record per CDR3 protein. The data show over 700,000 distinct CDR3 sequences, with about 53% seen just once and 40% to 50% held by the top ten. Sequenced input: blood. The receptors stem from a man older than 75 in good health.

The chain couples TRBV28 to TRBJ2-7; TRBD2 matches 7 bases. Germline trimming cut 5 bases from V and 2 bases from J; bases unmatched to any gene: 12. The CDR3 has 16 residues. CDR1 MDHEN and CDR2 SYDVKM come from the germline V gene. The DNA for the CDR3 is TGTGCCAGCAGTCGGGGAGGGGAGCGGGTCCCCTACGAGCAGTACTTC. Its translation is CASSRGGERVPYEQYF.

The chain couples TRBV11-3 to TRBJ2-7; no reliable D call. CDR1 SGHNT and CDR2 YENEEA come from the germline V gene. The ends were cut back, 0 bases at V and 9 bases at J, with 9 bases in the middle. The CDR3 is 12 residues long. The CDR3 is CASSLDRLSQYF. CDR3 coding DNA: TGTGCCAGCAGCTTAGATCGGCTCTCGCAGTACTTC. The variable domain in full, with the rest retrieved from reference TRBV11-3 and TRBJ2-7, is EAGVVQSPRYKIIEKKQPVAFWCNPISGHNTLYWYLQNLGQGPELLIRYENEEAVDDSQLPKDRFSAERLKGVDSTLKIQPAELGDSAVYLCASSLDRLSQYFGPGTRLTVT.

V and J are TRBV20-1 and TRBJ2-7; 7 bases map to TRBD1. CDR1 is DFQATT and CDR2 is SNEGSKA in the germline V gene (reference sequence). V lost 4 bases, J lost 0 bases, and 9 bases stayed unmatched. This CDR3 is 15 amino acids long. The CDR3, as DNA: TGCAGTGCTAAAGCTCTGACAGGGATCTCCTACGAGCAGTACTTC. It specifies CSAKALTGISYEQYF.

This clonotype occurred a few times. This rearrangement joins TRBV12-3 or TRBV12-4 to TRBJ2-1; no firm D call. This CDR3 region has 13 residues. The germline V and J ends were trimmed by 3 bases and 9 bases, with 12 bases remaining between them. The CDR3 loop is CASSLIWPGEQFF. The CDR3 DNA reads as TGTGCCAGCAGTTTGATTTGGCCGGGTGAGCAGTTCTTC.

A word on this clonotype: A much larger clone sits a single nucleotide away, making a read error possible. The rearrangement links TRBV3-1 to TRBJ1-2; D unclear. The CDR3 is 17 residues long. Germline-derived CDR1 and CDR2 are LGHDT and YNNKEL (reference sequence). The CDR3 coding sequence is TGTGCCAGCAGCCAGTTCGCTACCCAGCGAACAGCCTATGGCCACACCTTC. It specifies CASSQFATQRTAYGHTF.

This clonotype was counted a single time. CDR3 in amino acids: CASRFDRATYEQYF. The CDR3 coding sequence is TGTGCCAGCAGATTCGACAGGGCGACCTACGAGCAGTACTTC. The chain carries TRBV27 and TRBJ2-7, with 7 nucleotides matching TRBD1. Germline trimming cut 6 bases from V and 2 bases from J; bases unmatched to any gene: 7. The CDR3 consists of 14 residues. Germline V CDR1 and CDR2: MNHEY, SMNVEV (reference sequence).

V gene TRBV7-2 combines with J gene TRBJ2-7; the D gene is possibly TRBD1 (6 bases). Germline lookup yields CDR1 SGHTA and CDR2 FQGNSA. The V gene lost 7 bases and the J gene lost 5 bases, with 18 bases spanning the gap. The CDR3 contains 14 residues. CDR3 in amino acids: CASIRGGGGNEQYF. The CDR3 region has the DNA TGTGCCAGCATCCGGGGTGGGGGCGGAAACGAGCAGTACTTC.

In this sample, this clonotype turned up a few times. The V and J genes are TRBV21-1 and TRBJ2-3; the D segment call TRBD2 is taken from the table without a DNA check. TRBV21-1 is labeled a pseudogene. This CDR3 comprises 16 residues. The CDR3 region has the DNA TGTGCCAGCAGCATGGGACTAGCGGCGTCGCACAGATACGCGTATTTT. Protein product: CASSMGLAASHRYAYF.

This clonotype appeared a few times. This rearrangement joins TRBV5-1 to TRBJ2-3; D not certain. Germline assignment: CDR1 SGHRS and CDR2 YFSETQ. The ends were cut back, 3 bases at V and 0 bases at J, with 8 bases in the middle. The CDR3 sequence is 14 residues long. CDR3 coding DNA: TGCGCCAGCAGCTCCGGGTCTAGCACAGATACGCAGTATTTT. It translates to CASSSGSSTDTQYF.

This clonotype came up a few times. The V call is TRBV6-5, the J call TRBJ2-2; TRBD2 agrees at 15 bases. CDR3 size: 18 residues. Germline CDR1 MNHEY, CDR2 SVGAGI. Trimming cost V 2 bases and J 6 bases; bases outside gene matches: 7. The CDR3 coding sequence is TGTGCCAGCAGTTACCTCGGACTAGCGGGAGGGGGGCCCGGGGAGCTGTTTTTT. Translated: CASSYLGLAGGGPGELFF.

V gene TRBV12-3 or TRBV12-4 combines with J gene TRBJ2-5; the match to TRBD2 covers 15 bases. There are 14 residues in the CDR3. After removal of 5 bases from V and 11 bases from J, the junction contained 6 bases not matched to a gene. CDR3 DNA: TGTGCCAGCAGTGAATGGACTAGCGGGAGGGGGCAGTACTTC. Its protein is CASSEWTSGRGQYF.

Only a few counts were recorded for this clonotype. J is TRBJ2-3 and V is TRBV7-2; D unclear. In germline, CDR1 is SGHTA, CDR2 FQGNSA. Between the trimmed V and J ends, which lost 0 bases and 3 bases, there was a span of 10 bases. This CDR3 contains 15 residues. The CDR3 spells CASSLAIARTDTQYF. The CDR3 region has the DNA TGTGCCAGCAGCTTAGCTATAGCCCGGACAGATACGCAGTATTTT.

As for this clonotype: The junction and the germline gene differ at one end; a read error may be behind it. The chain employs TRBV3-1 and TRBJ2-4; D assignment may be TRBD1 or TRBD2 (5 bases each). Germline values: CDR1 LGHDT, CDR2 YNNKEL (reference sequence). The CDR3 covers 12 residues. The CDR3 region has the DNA TGTGCCCGCAGCCAAGTTGGGGGTAAGCAGTACTTC. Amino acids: CARSQVGGKQYF.

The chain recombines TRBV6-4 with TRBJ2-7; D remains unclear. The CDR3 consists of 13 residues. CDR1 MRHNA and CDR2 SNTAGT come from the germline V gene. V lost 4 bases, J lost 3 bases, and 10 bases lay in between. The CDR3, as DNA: TGTGCCAGCAGTGCCTTGGACGGCTACGAGCAGTACTTC. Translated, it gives CASSALDGYEQYF.